This T cell receptor beta chain comes out of a study of response to subunit inactivated influenza vaccine. Points from the study as a whole: Authors suggested that a seasonal influenza vaccination recruits few new T cells each time.

TCRdb re-called the RT-PCR reads with MiXCR, one entry per CDR3 protein. The repertoire includes 530,000 or so distinct CDR3 sequences, approximately 24% of them detected once, and around 2% sits in the top ten. The CDR3 extends over 15 amino acids. Germline V CDR1 and CDR2: SQVTM, ANQGSEA. V lost 6 bases, J lost 2 bases, and 17 bases lay in between. This clonotype was detected ten times or more. Its antigen is still unknown. The V gene is TRBV29-1, the J gene TRBJ2-1; D assignment may be TRBD1 or TRBD2 (6 bases each). This clonotype was obtained from a man aged 45 to 65 who received an inactivated influenza vaccine. Sequences were derived from CD4+ T cells sorted from PBMCs, sampled about 5 days after vaccination. The CDR3 nucleotides read TGCAGCGTCCAAGGGGGGTTCGAAACCTACAATGAGCAGTTCTTC. It translates to CSVQGGFETYNEQFF.